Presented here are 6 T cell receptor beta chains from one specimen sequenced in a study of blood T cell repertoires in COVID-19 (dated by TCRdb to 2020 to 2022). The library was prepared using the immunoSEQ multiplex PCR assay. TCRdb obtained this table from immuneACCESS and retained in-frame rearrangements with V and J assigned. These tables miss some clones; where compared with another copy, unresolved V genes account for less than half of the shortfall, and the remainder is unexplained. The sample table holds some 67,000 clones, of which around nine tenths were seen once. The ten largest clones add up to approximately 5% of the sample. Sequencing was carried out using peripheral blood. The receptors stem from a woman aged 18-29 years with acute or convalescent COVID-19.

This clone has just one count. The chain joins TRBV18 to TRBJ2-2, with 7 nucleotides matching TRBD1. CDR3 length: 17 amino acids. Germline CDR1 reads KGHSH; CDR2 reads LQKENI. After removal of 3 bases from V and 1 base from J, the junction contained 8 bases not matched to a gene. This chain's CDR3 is CASSPPTGTRNTGELFF. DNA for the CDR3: TGTGCCAGCTCACCTCCGACAGGGACAAGGAACACCGGGGAGCTGTTTTTT.

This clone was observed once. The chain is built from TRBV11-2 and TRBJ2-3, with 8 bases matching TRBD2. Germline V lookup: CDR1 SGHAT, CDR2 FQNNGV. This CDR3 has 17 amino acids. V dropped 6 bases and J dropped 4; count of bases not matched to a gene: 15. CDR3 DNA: TGTGCCAGCAGACACCACCTCCAGCGGGAGCGAGCAGATACGCAGTATTTT. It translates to CASRHHLQRERADTQYF. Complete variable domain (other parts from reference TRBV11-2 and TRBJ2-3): EAGVAQSPRYKIIEKRQSVAFWCNPISGHATLYWYQQILGQGPKLLIQFQNNGVVDDSQLPKDRFSAERLKGVDSTLKIQPAKLEDSAVYLCASRHHLQRERADTQYFGPGTRLTVL.

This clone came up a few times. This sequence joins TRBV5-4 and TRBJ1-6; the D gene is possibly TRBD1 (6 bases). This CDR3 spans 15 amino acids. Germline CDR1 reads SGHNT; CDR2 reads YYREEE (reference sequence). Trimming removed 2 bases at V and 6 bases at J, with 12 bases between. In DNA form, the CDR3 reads TGTGCCAGCAGCTTTAAAGGGGGTGGTAATTCACCCCTCCACTTT. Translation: CASSFKGGGNSPLHF.

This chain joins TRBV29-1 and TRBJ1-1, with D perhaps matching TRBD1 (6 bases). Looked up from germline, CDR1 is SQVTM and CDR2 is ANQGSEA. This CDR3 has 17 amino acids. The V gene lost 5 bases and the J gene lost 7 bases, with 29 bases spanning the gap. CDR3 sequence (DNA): TGCAGCGTTTCGGGGGGGGTCGCTCGGCAGGGGAGAAATGAAGCTTTCTTT. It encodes CSVSGGVARQGRNEAFF.

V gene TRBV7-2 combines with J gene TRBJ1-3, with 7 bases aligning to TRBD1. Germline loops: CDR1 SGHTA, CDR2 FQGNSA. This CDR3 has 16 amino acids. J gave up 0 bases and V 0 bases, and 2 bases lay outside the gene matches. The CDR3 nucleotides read TGTGCCAGCAGCTTAGCGGGACAGTCCTCTGGAAACACCATATATTTT. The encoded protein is CASSLAGQSSGNTIYF.

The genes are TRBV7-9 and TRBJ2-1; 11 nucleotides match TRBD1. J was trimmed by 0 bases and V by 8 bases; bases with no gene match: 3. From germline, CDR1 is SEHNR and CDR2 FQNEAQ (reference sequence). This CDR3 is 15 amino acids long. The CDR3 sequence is CASGTGGGSYNEQFF. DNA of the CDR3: TGTGCCAGCGGGACAGGGGGAGGCTCCTACAATGAGCAGTTCTTC.